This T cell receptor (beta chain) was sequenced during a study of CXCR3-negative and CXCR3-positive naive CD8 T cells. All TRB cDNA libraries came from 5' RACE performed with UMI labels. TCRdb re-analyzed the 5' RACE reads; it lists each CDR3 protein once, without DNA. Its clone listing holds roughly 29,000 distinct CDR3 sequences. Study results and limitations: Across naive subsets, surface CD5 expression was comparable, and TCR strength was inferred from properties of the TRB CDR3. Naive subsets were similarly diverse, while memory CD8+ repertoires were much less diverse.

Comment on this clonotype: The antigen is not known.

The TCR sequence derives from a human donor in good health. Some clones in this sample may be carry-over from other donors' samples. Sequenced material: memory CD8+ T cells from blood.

The CDR3 sequence is CSVARGTGELFF. V usage is TRBV29-1 and J usage is TRBJ2-2; TCRdb's assignment of TRBD1 cannot be checked, as there is no DNA. The CDR3 is 12 residues long. From germline, CDR1 is SQVTM and CDR2 ANQGSEA.